This TCR beta chain was retrieved from a study of blood T cell repertoires in COVID-19. At the level of the study: Some COVID-19 samples were acute and others convalescent; all came from the United States, Italy and Spain. From T cells, B-cell-depleted T cells, or PBMCs came the material, which was cDNA or gDNA.

Participant reports of clinical history set cohort assignment. Per the authors' pipeline: By means of reference gene primer amplification, nucleated cell counts were estimated. Assay used: immunoSEQ multiplex PCR; TCRdb lists only in-frame clones, some missing. The DNA gave D and trimming, while V, J and clone size come from that table. The table has 300,000 to 400,000 clones, around 89% seen once. Germline V CDR1 and CDR2: LGHDT, YNNKEL (reference sequence). This CDR3 has 15 amino acids. Deletions cut 4 bases from V and 4 bases from J, with 14 bases between. Material: PBMCs or T cells enriched from blood (not recorded which). The chain is built from TRBV3-1 (or the pseudogene TRBV3-2) and TRBJ1-3, with no clear D. The receptor comes from a woman aged 30 to 39 with acute COVID-19. CDR3 nucleotides: TGTGCCAGCAGCCTACTAATTCCCTCGGGAAACACCATATATTTT. Translated: CASSLLIPSGNTIYF.